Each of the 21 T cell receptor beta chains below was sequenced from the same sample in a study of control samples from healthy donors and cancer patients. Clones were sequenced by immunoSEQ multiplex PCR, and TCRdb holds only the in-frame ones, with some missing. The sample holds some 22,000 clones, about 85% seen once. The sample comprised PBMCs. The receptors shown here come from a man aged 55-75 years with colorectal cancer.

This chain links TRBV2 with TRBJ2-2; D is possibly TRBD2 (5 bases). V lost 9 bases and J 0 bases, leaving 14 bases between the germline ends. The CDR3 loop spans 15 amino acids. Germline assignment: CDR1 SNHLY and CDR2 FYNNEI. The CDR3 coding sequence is TGTGCCAGTAAGGTTGAACTAGCGAACACCGGGGAGCTGTTTTTT. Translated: CASKVELANTGELFF.

The CDR3 loop is CASSLIIGATSTDTQYF. CDR3 coding DNA: TGTGCCAGCAGCTTGATAATTGGGGCTACTAGCACAGATACGCAGTATTTT. The chain couples TRBV5-6 to TRBJ2-3; TRBD1 is a possible D gene (5 bases). The CDR3 totals 17 residues. CDR1 is SGHDT, CDR2 YYEEEE, per germline. The V and J ends lost 1 base and 0 bases respectively, with 15 bases between them.

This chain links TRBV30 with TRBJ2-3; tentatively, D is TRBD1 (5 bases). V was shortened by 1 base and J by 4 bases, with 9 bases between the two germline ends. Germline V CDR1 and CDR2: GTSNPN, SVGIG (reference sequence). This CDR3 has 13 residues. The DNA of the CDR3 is TGTGCCTGGAGTGGGGGCAACCCAGATACGCAGTATTTT. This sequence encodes CAWSGGNPDTQYF.

CDR3 residues: CASSTPRHGYTF. The DNA for the CDR3 is TGTGCCAGCAGCACCCCCAGGCACGGCTACACCTTC. V is TRBV7-9 and J is TRBJ1-2; no firm D call. CDR3 length equals 12 residues. Trimming left V 5 bases short and J 8 bases short, with 12 bases between. Germline loops: CDR1 SEHNR, CDR2 FQNEAQ (reference sequence).

The DNA of the CDR3 is TGTGCCAGCAGCCAAGATGTCGGGTCGGCGGGGGACACCGGGGAGCTGTTTTTT. Encoded protein: CASSQDVGSAGDTGELFF. The V call is TRBV3-1 (or the pseudogene TRBV3-2), the J call TRBJ2-2; 7 nucleotides match TRBD2. The germline gives CDR1 LGHDT, CDR2 YNNKEL (reference sequence). The ends lost 0 bases at V and 3 bases at J; junction bases unmatched: 10. CDR3 length equals 18 residues.

CDR3 DNA: TGTGCCAGCAGCCAAGTGGTGGGTGGACAGCCCCAGCATTTT. Its translation is CASSQVVGGQPQHF. The chain is built from TRBV3-1 (or the pseudogene TRBV3-2) and TRBJ1-5, with D unclear. CDR1 is LGHDT, CDR2 YNNKEL, per germline (reference sequence). V dropped 1 base and J dropped 7 bases, with 11 bases sitting between them. This CDR3 contains 14 residues.

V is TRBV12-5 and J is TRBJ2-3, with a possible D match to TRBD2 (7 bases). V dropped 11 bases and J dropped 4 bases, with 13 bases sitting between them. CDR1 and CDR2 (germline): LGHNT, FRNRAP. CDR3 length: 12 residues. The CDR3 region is CASGGWADTQYF. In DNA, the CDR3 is TGTGCTTCGGGGGGCTGGGCAGATACGCAGTATTTT.

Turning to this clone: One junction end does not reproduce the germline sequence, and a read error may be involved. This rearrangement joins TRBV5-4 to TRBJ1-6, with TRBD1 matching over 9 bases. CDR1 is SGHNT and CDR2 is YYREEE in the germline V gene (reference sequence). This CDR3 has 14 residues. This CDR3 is CASSLGQGNSPLHF. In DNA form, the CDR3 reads TGTGCCAGCAGTTTGGGACAGGGAAATTCACCCCTCCACTTT.

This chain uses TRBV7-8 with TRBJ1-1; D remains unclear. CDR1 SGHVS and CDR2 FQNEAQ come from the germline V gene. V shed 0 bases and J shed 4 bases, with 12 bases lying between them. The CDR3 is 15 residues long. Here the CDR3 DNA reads TGTGCCAGCAGCTTAGCTCACGGGTTGGGCACTGAAGCTTTCTTT. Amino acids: CASSLAHGLGTEAFF.

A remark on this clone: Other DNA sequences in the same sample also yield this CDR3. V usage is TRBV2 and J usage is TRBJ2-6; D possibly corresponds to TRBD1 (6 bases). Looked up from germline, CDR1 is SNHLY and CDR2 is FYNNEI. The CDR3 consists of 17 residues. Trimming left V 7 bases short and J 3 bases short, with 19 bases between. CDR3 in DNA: TGTGCCAGCAACTCGAAGGGGGAATCGGGTGGGGCCAACGTCCTGACTTTC. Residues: CASNSKGESGGANVLTF.

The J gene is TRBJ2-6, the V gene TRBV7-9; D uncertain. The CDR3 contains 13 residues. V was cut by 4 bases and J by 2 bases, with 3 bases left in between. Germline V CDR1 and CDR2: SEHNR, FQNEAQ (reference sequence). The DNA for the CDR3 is TGTGCCAGCAGCTGGGCTGGGGCCAACGTCCTGACTTTC. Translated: CASSWAGANVLTF.

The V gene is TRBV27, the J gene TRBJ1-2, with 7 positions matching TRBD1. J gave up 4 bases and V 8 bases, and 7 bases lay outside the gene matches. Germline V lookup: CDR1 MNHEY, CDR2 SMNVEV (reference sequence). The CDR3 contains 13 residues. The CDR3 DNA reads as TGTGCCAGCGCCCTCACAGGGGCCTATGGCTACACCTTC. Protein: CASALTGAYGYTF.

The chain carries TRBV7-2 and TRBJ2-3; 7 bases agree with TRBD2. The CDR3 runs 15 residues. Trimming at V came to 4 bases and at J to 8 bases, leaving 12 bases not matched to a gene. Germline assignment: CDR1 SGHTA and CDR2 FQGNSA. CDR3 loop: CASSWKSTGGGTQYF. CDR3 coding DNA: TGTGCCAGCAGCTGGAAATCGACGGGCGGGGGTACGCAGTATTTT.

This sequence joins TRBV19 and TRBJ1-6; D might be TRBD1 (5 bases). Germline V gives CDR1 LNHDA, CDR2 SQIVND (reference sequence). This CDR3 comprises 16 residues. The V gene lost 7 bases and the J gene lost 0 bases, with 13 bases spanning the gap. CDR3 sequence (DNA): TGTGCCAGTACCGACAGTAGAGGCTCCTATAATTCACCCCTCCACTTT. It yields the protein CASTDSRGSYNSPLHF.

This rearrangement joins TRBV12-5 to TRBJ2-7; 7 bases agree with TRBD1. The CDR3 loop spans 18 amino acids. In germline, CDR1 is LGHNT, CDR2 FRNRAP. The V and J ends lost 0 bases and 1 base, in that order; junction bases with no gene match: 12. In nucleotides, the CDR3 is TGTGCTAGTGGTTTGGTACTCCCCCTGGACAGGTTTTCCTACGAGCAGTACTTC. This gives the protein CASGLVLPLDRFSYEQYF.

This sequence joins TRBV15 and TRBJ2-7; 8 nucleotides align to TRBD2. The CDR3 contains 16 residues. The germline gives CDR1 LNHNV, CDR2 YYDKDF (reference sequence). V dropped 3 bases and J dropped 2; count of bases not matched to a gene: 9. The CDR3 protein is CATSRSHSGVPYEQYF. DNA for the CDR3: TGTGCCACCAGCAGGTCCCATAGCGGGGTCCCCTACGAGCAGTACTTC.

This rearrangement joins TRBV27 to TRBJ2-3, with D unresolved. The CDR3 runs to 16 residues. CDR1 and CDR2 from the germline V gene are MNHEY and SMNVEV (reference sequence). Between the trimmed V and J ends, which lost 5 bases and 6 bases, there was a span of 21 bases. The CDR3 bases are TGTGCCAGCAGTCCCATGACTGGGTCTGAGAGGGATACGCAGTATTTT. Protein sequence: CASSPMTGSERDTQYF.

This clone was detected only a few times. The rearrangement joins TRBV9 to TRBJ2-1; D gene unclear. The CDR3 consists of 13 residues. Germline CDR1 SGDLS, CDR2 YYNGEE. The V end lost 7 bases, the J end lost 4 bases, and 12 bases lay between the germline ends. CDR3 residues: CASGITDYNEQFF. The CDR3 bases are TGTGCCAGCGGAATCACAGATTACAATGAGCAGTTCTTC.

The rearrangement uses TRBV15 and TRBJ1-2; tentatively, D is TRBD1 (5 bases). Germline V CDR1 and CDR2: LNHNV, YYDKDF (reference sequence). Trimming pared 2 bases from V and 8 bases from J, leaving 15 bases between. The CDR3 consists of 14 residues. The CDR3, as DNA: TGTGCCACCAGCAGAAACCAGGGTGGGAGAGGCTACACCTTC. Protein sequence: CATSRNQGGRGYTF.

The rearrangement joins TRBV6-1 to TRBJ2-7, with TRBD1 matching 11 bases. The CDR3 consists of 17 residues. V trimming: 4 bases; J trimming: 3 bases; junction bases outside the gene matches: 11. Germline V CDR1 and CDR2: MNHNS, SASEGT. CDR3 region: CASSVRTGGDRLYEQYF. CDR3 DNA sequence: TGTGCCAGCAGTGTAAGGACAGGGGGCGACCGTCTCTACGAGCAGTACTTC.

CDR3 protein: CASSHEETQYF. CDR3 in DNA: TGCGCCAGCAGCCACGAAGAGACCCAGTACTTC. This chain links TRBV4-1 with TRBJ2-5; D remains ambiguous. The V end was cut by 3 bases, the J end by 3 bases, with 2 bases between. Germline lookup yields CDR1 MGHRA and CDR2 YSYEKL. This CDR3 comprises 11 residues.